The T cell receptor beta chain described here comes from a study of immune characterization of retroperitoneal liposarcoma. CDR3 length: 15 residues. The germline V gene has CDR1 SGHVS and CDR2 FNYEAQ. TCRdb used MiXCR to reprocess the PCR reads, holding one entry per CDR3 protein. Altogether 12,000 or so distinct CDR3 sequences are present, approximately 25% being singletons, with the ten largest covering approximately 9.7%. This chain joins TRBV7-6 and TRBJ1-2; TRBD1 or TRBD2 may be the D gene (5 bases each). Gene TRBJ2-7 matches the end of the DNA better, so the J call may be wrong. Input material: tumor tissue. The TCR was taken from a female donor with retroperitoneal liposarcoma. Written as DNA, the CDR3 is TGTGCCAGCAGCTTAGGGGACGGCTCCTACAATGAGCAGTACTTC. Protein product: CASSLGDGSYNEQYF.